This T cell receptor (beta chain) derives from a study of human T cells and chemical hapten exposure. Time point defined: patch test 2, 6 weeks after DPC sensitization. Treatment in this sample: therapeutic diphenylcyclopropenone sensitization with weekly scalp DPC. Alopecia patients between 18 and 70 years old and suitable for DPC were used as donors. Whole-study findings and limits: The formation of large CDR3 similarity clusters by expanded TCRs significantly exceeded that of controls.

Trimming cost V 4 bases and J 1 base, with 25 bases left between them. Germline assignment: CDR1 LGHDT and CDR2 YNNKEL (reference sequence). This CDR3 contains 20 residues. As to this clonotype: Its antigen is as yet unknown.

TCRdb re-called the RACE reads through MiXCR, storing one row per CDR3 protein. The table lists some 70,000 distinct CDR3 sequences, about 9.4% of them singletons. V is TRBV3-1 and J is TRBJ2-2; D might be TRBD1 or TRBD2, each matching 6 bases. The sequence came from a woman aged 45-60 years with alopecia areata. Some clones in this sample may be carry-over from other donors' samples. Material: whole blood, obtained in connection with sensitization to the hapten diphenylcyclopropenone (DPC). For the CDR3, the DNA is TGTGCCAGCAGCCGCGTACACCCCTGGGGGGCCAACCTGAACACCGGGGAGCTGTTTTTT. Its protein is CASSRVHPWGANLNTGELFF. The complete variable domain, with remaining parts taken from reference TRBV3-1 and TRBJ2-2, reads DTAVSQTPKYLVTQMGNDKSIKCEQNLGHDTMYWYKQDSKKFLKIMFSYNNKELIINETVPNRFSPKSPDKAHLNLHINSLELGDSAVYFCASSRVHPWGANLNTGELFFGEGSRLTVL.